A selection of T cell receptor beta chains follows, all from one sample in a study of patients and donors after allogeneic stem cell transplantation. TCRdb ran MiXCR on the RT-PCR reads and lists one entry per CDR3 protein. The sample yields about 400,000 distinct CDR3 sequences, roughly 17% seen once. What was sequenced was blood, either unsorted or a sorted T cell fraction (not recorded which). These receptors were collected from a human donor who was either an allogeneic HSCT recipient or a stem cell or donor lymphocyte infusion donor (not recorded which). It is not recorded whose cells these are; they may come from a transplant donor. The CDR3 runs from the conserved cysteine through the conserved F or W. Fields, in order: J gene, V gene, D gene, clone size, CDR3 protein, CDR3 DNA. A D gene is named only where the DNA matches it firmly. For some rows the clone size is stated as once, few or many, or as a class when expanded; others skip it.

TRBJ2-5	TRBV5-1	-	few	CASSLGRGTIETQYF	TGCGCCAGCAGCTTGGGCAGGGGAACAATAGAGACCCAGTACTTC
TRBJ1-1	TRBV30	-	-	CAWGTGNTEAFF	TGTGCCTGGGGGACGGGGAACACTGAAGCTTTCTTT
TRBJ2-3	TRBV4-2	TRBD2	-	CASSQDPLRGGSTDTQYF	TGTGCCAGCAGCCAAGACCCCCTTCGGGGGGGTAGCACAGATACGCAGTATTTT
TRBJ2-3	TRBV4-1	TRBD2	-	CASSQSSRGGSTDTQYF	TGCGCCAGCAGCCAATCCTCACGGGGAGGGTCCACAGATACGCAGTATTTT
TRBJ1-2	TRBV5-1	-	many	CASSYVGYGYTF	TGCGCCAGCAGCTACGTGGGCTATGGCTACACCTTC
TRBJ1-4	TRBV12-3/TRBV12-4	-	-	CGSRDNRELMEKLFF	TGTGGCAGCAGGGACAACAGGGAATTGATGGAAAAACTGTTTTTT
TRBJ2-7	TRBV20-1	-	few	CSVNEQYF	TGCAGTGTGAACGAGCAGTACTTC
TRBJ2-7	TRBV4-1	-	few	CASSQEAGQLRPSYEQYF	TGCGCCAGCAGCCAAGAAGCGGGACAGCTCCGGCCTTCCTACGAGCAGTACTTC
TRBJ1-2	TRBV6-1	TRBD1	-	CASTRTGGKGYTF	TGTGCCAGCACCAGGACAGGGGGCAAGGGCTACACCTTC
TRBJ2-2	TRBV30	-	-	CAWSTGGKNTGELFF	TGTGCCTGGAGTACGGGGGGCAAAAACACCGGGGAGCTGTTTTTT
TRBJ2-7	TRBV30	TRBD1	few	CAWSAGQGNEQYF	TGTGCCTGGAGTGCGGGACAGGGAAACGAGCAGTACTTC
TRBJ1-5	TRBV7-9	TRBD1	-	CASSRLNRGSLEPQHF	TGTGCCAGCAGCCGATTGAACAGGGGTTCTTTGGAGCCCCAGCATTTT
TRBJ1-1	TRBV6-2/TRBV6-3	-	few	CASSYSVTMMNTEAFF	TGTGCCAGCAGTTACTCGGTAACGATGATGAACACTGAAGCTTTCTTT
TRBJ2-1	TRBV20-1	-	-	CSARSGTSYNEQFF	TGCAGTGCTAGGTCCGGGACAAGCTACAATGAGCAGTTCTTC